These T cell receptor beta chains were read from a single sample in a study of cytomegalovirus exposure and HLA in healthy donors. Data came from immunoSEQ multiplex PCR; TCRdb stores just in-frame clones and leaves some out. The sample carries about 200,000 clones, less than 85% recorded once. Sequenced input: PBMCs. These receptors originate from a man aged 18 to 29 in good health and CMV-seronegative. Each CDR3 is given without its conserved first and last residue. A D gene is named only where the DNA matches it firmly. Only some rows state a clone size, as once, few, many or a class for expanded clones.

CDR3 protein: ASSDRGVYGELF
D gene: TRBD2
V gene: TRBV6-1
J gene: TRBJ2-2
clone size: NA

CDR3 protein: ASSLPGQGFDEQF
D gene: TRBD1
V gene: TRBV18
J gene: TRBJ2-1
clone size: NA

CDR3 protein: ASSQDQGDGELF
D gene: TRBD1
V gene: TRBV4-1
J gene: TRBJ2-2
clone size: NA

CDR3 protein: ASSPSSGRGRYNEQF
D gene: TRBD2
V gene: TRBV18
J gene: TRBJ2-1
clone size: few

CDR3 protein: ASSFDRVSSYEQY
D gene: TRBD1
V gene: TRBV5-5
J gene: TRBJ2-7
clone size: NA

CDR3 protein: ASRIQGLGNEKLF
D gene: TRBD1
V gene: TRBV27
J gene: TRBJ1-4
clone size: NA

CDR3 protein: ASSLRARRETQY
D gene: NA
V gene: TRBV6-1
J gene: TRBJ2-5
clone size: NA

CDR3 protein: ASSPLGGRADYEQY
D gene: NA
V gene: TRBV6-6
J gene: NA
clone size: NA

CDR3 protein: ASSQGLAPGELF
D gene: TRBD2
V gene: TRBV4-1
J gene: TRBJ2-2
clone size: NA

CDR3 protein: ASSPVRWTSIQF
D gene: TRBD2
V gene: TRBV27
J gene: TRBJ2-1
clone size: NA

CDR3 protein: ASSLVSEAF
D gene: NA
V gene: TRBV7-9
J gene: TRBJ1-1
clone size: few

CDR3 protein: AARQGDYGYT
D gene: NA
V gene: TRBV2
J gene: TRBJ1-2
clone size: NA

CDR3 protein: ASSLLKTGDNSPLH
D gene: TRBD1
V gene: TRBV7-9
J gene: TRBJ1-6
clone size: once

CDR3 protein: ASSYSGELGYT
D gene: NA
V gene: TRBV6-6
J gene: TRBJ1-2
clone size: NA

CDR3 protein: ASSFGGLTDTQY
D gene: NA
V gene: TRBV5-6
J gene: TRBJ2-3
clone size: NA

CDR3 protein: ASSQAPGRGAYEQY
D gene: TRBD2
V gene: TRBV4-1
J gene: TRBJ2-7
clone size: NA

CDR3 protein: ASSETGDYGYT
D gene: TRBD1
V gene: TRBV6-1
J gene: TRBJ1-2
clone size: NA

CDR3 protein: ASSPYTGTSGIGEQF
D gene: TRBD2
V gene: TRBV9
J gene: TRBJ2-1
clone size: NA

CDR3 protein: ASSLGASLREQF
D gene: NA
V gene: TRBV27
J gene: TRBJ2-1
clone size: NA

CDR3 protein: AISEGQGFNEKLF
D gene: TRBD1
V gene: TRBV10-3
J gene: TRBJ1-4
clone size: few

CDR3 protein: ASSLRTGISSGANVLT
D gene: TRBD1
V gene: TRBV5-1
J gene: TRBJ2-6
clone size: NA

CDR3 protein: SVEGGKTSTDTQY
D gene: NA
V gene: TRBV29-1
J gene: TRBJ2-3
clone size: once

CDR3 protein: ASSKGRDRNPNTEAF
D gene: NA
V gene: TRBV21-1
J gene: TRBJ1-1
clone size: NA

CDR3 protein: ASSPDPGYEQY
D gene: NA
V gene: TRBV5-1
J gene: TRBJ2-7
clone size: NA

CDR3 protein: AISALAGVVGELF
D gene: TRBD2
V gene: TRBV10-3
J gene: TRBJ2-2
clone size: NA

CDR3 protein: ASSGLAGGLYTQY
D gene: TRBD2
V gene: TRBV5-1
J gene: TRBJ2-3
clone size: NA

CDR3 protein: ASNGPASGRAYEQY
D gene: TRBD2
V gene: TRBV28
J gene: TRBJ2-7
clone size: NA

CDR3 protein: SVEWRFSGNEQF
D gene: NA
V gene: TRBV29-1
J gene: TRBJ2-1
clone size: NA

CDR3 protein: ASSLTGLWYGYT
D gene: NA
V gene: TRBV28
J gene: TRBJ1-2
clone size: NA

CDR3 protein: ASSEVLRETQY
D gene: NA
V gene: TRBV6-1
J gene: TRBJ2-5
clone size: NA

CDR3 protein: ASRSGLVSYNEQF
D gene: NA
V gene: TRBV27
J gene: TRBJ2-1
clone size: once

CDR3 protein: ASSSLAGVYEQY
D gene: TRBD2
V gene: TRBV6-6
J gene: TRBJ2-7
clone size: few